Following are 27 T cell receptor beta chains from one sample sequenced in a study of blood T cell repertoires in COVID-19. Method: immunoSEQ multiplex PCR; TCRdb's copy keeps in-frame clones and lacks some. The repertoire includes hundreds of thousands of clones, approximately 90% of them detected once, and 3% to 3.5% sits in the top ten. Material: peripheral blood. The receptors here all came from a young man with active or convalescent COVID-19.

The rearrangement joins TRBV9 to TRBJ2-3, with D possibly matching TRBD1 (6 bases). The CDR3 is 16 amino acids. The ends were cut back, 3 bases at V and 0 bases at J, with 14 bases in the middle. CDR1 is SGDLS, CDR2 YYNGEE, per germline. The CDR3 is CASSATPGASTDTQYF. CDR3 coding DNA: TGTGCCAGCAGCGCCACCCCAGGGGCGAGCACAGATACGCAGTATTTT.

This clone has a handful of counts. The chain joins TRBV11-3 to TRBJ2-3; no firm D call. Looked up from germline, CDR1 is SGHNT and CDR2 is YENEEA. This CDR3 comprises 15 residues. V gave up 4 bases and J gave up 0 bases, with 11 bases separating them. CDR3 loop: CASSSRPTSTDTQYF. CDR3 DNA: TGTGCCAGCAGCTCTAGACCAACCAGCACAGATACGCAGTATTTT.

The V call is TRBV2, the J call TRBJ2-7; TRBD2 is a possible D gene (5 bases). There are 16 residues in the CDR3. Germline V gene data show CDR1 as SNHLY and CDR2 as FYNNEI. V was pared by 4 bases and J by 4 bases, with 20 bases between. This CDR3 is CASSVYLAKNGYEQYF. The CDR3 bases are TGTGCCAGCAGTGTATATTTAGCGAAGAACGGATACGAGCAGTACTTC.

The chain has TRBV15 and TRBJ1-6; 7 bases agree with TRBD1. V was pared by 7 bases and J by 8 bases, with 8 bases of the junction left unmatched. This CDR3 is 14 amino acids long. The germline V gene has CDR1 LNHNV and CDR2 YYDKDF (reference sequence). The CDR3 DNA is TGTGCCACCACCGACAGGGTGTCTCATTCACCCCTCCACTTT. Translating it yields CATTDRVSHSPLHF.

This clone was seen once. The V call is TRBV28, the J call TRBJ2-7, with D possibly TRBD2 on 6 matching bases. The length of the CDR3 is 13 residues. Germline loops: CDR1 MDHEN, CDR2 SYDVKM. Between the trimmed V and J ends, which lost 2 bases and 3 bases, there was a span of 8 bases. DNA for the CDR3: TGTGCCAGCAGTTTAAGGGACTTCTACGAGCAGTACTTC. It specifies CASSLRDFYEQYF.

This CDR3 reads CASRRDNQPQHF. As DNA, the CDR3 is TGCGCCAGCCGACGGGACAATCAGCCCCAGCATTTT. The chain uses TRBV10-2 and TRBJ1-5; D unresolved. The CDR3 runs to 12 residues. Germline V gives CDR1 WSHSY, CDR2 SAAADI. Trimming removed 8 bases from V and 3 bases from J, with 8 bases in between.

This chain uses TRBV19 with TRBJ2-7, with D perhaps matching TRBD2 (6 bases). The germline V gene encodes CDR1 LNHDA and CDR2 SQIVND (reference sequence). The CDR3 is made up of 15 amino acids. Trimming stripped 0 bases from V and 4 bases from J, with 13 bases between. CDR3 nucleotide sequence: TGTGCCAGTAGTATAGATGGGAGGAGAACTTACGAGCAGTACTTC. It codes for CASSIDGRRTYEQYF. The variable domain in full, with the rest retrieved from reference TRBV19 and TRBJ2-7, is DGGITQSPKYLFRKEGQNVTLSCEQNLNHDAMYWYRQDPGQGLRLIYYSQIVNDFQKGDIAEGYSVSREKKESFPLTVTSAQKNPTAFYLCASSIDGRRTYEQYFGPGTRLTVT.

This clone was detected a few times. This sequence joins TRBV9 and TRBJ1-1, with a possible D match to TRBD1 (5 bases). V was shortened by 3 bases and J by 3 bases, with 9 bases between the two germline ends. Germline V gene data show CDR1 as SGDLS and CDR2 as YYNGEE. This CDR3 has 13 amino acids. The CDR3 sequence: CASSALTDTEAFF. As DNA, the CDR3 is TGTGCCAGCAGCGCCCTGACAGACACTGAAGCTTTCTTT.

The chain is built from TRBV5-6 and TRBJ1-2, with 7 bases identical to TRBD1. V shed 3 bases and J 8 bases; nucleotides not matched to a gene: 4. The germline V gene encodes CDR1 SGHDT and CDR2 YYEEEE. CDR3 length: 12 residues. In nucleotides, the CDR3 is TGTGCCAGCAGCTGGAACAGGGGAGGCTACACCTTC. It codes for CASSWNRGGYTF.

DNA for the CDR3: TGTGCCAGCAGCCAAGATTTCCTAGCGGGAGGGCCCTCCGAGCAGTACTTC. Its protein is CASSQDFLAGGPSEQYF. The chain employs TRBV3-1 (or the pseudogene TRBV3-2) and TRBJ2-7; 12 bases fit TRBD2. Germline assignment: CDR1 LGHDT and CDR2 YNNKEL (reference sequence). This CDR3 is built from 17 residues. V shed 0 bases, J shed 6 bases, and the junction held 9 bases outside the gene matches.

This chain connects TRBV18 to TRBJ2-2; possibly TRBD2 for D (6 bases). The CDR3 contains 13 residues. Trimming left V 7 bases short and J 6 bases short, with 12 bases between. CDR1 and CDR2 (germline): KGHSH, LQKENI. The CDR3 DNA follows: TGTGCCAGCTTAGCGGTATTCGCCGGGGAGCTGTTTTTT. Its protein is CASLAVFAGELFF.

This rearrangement joins TRBV5-6 to TRBJ2-6; possible D gene TRBD1, 5 bases. Between the trimmed V and J ends, which lost 3 bases and 0 bases, there was a span of 19 bases. Germline CDR1 and CDR2: SGHDT and YYEEEE. CDR3 length equals 19 residues. CDR3 coding DNA: TGTGCCAGCAGCTACAATCTTCCAAGGACACCCTCTGGGGCCAACGTCCTGACTTTC. As protein: CASSYNLPRTPSGANVLTF.

The chain joins TRBV10-3 to TRBJ2-1, with TRBD2 matching 7 bases. CDR1 and CDR2 from the germline V gene are ENHRY and SYGVKD. V gave up 2 bases and J gave up 7 bases; unmatched junction bases: 5. The CDR3 is made up of 14 amino acids. As DNA, the CDR3 is TGTGCCATCAGTGAGCCAATTAGCGGGAATGAGCAGTTCTTC. Translation: CAISEPISGNEQFF.

The chain joins TRBV7-2 to TRBJ1-2, with D possibly TRBD1 on 6 matching bases. The CDR3 is 15 residues long. V shed 10 bases and J shed 4 bases, with 22 bases lying between them. CDR1 is SGHTA, CDR2 FQGNSA, per germline. The CDR3 loop reads CATATQLDSVYGYTF. The CDR3 DNA sequence: TGTGCCACCGCGACTCAATTGGACAGTGTCTATGGCTACACCTTC. The full variable domain, completed using reference TRBV7-2 and TRBJ1-2, is GAGVSQSPSNKVTEKGKDVELRCDPISGHTALYWYRQSLGQGLEFLIYFQGNSAPDKSGLPSDRFSAERTGGSVSTLTIQRTQQEDSAVYLCATATQLDSVYGYTFGSGTRLTVV.

The gene calls are TRBV5-1 and TRBJ1-1, with D unclear. There are 15 residues in the CDR3. The germline gives CDR1 SGHRS, CDR2 YFSETQ. Trimming stripped 5 bases from V and 0 bases from J, with 14 bases between. Here the CDR3 DNA reads TGCGCCAGCAGACCGGGGAAGGGCCTGAACACTGAAGCTTTCTTT. This sequence encodes CASRPGKGLNTEAFF.

V gene TRBV6-5 combines with J gene TRBJ1-6; 9 bases line up with TRBD1. CDR3 size: 16 residues. Germline CDR1 MNHEY, CDR2 SVGAGI. The V and J ends lost 0 bases and 9 bases, in that order; junction bases with no gene match: 6. The CDR3 sequence: CASSYSTRTGVSPLHF. In nucleotides, the CDR3 is TGTGCCAGCAGTTACTCTACCAGGACAGGGGTTTCACCCCTCCACTTT.

The V gene is TRBV3-1 (or the pseudogene TRBV3-2), the J gene TRBJ2-5, with TRBD1 as a possible D gene (7 bases). V shed 4 bases and J shed 5 bases, with 14 bases lying between them. CDR1 LGHDT and CDR2 YNNKEL come from the germline V gene (reference sequence). This CDR3 contains 14 residues. The CDR3 spells CASSPWTGGETQYF. As DNA, the CDR3 is TGTGCCAGCAGCCCTTGGACAGGAGGGGAGACCCAGTACTTC.

This clone was detected once. The chain employs TRBV7-2 and TRBJ2-2, with 7 bases fitting TRBD1. The CDR3 runs 15 residues. CDR1 SGHTA and CDR2 FQGNSA come from the germline V gene. With V trimmed by 4 bases and J by 6 bases, 8 bases remained unmatched. CDR3 region: CASSYRTGGSGELFF. Here the CDR3 DNA reads TGTGCCAGCAGCTACCGGACAGGCGGTTCCGGGGAGCTGTTTTTT.

This clone was recorded a few times. CDR3: CASSFYGAGGLVTEAFF. DNA of the CDR3: TGTGCCAGCAGTTTCTATGGGGCAGGGGGCCTTGTCACTGAAGCTTTCTTT. The chain is built from TRBV27 and TRBJ1-1; 8 nucleotides agree with TRBD1. The trim removed 3 bases at V and 4 bases at J, leaving 13 bases unmatched. CDR3 size: 17 residues. Per the germline V gene, CDR1 is MNHEY and CDR2 is SMNVEV (reference sequence).

The rearrangement joins TRBV5-1 to TRBJ1-1; D perhaps matches TRBD1 (5 bases). Germline lookup yields CDR1 SGHRS and CDR2 YFSETQ. This CDR3 is 14 amino acids long. V was clipped by 1 base and J by 6 bases, with 13 bases between them. The CDR3 is CASSLSEGRAEAFF. In DNA, the CDR3 is TGCGCCAGCAGCTTGTCGGAGGGACGGGCTGAAGCTTTCTTT.

This chain connects TRBV5-1 to TRBJ2-1; 8 nucleotides match TRBD2. The germline V gene has CDR1 SGHRS and CDR2 YFSETQ. This CDR3 has 16 amino acids. V trimming: 4 bases; J trimming: 7 bases; junction bases outside the gene matches: 13. For the CDR3, the DNA is TGCGCCAGCAGCCCCTTTTCGGGGGGGGCCGGAAATGAGCAGTTCTTC. Translated, it gives CASSPFSGGAGNEQFF.

This chain uses TRBV7-9 with TRBJ2-1, with D tentatively TRBD2 (5 bases). The V end was cut by 5 bases, the J end by 5 bases, with 7 bases between. This CDR3 is built from 12 residues. Germline-derived CDR1 and CDR2 are SEHNR and FQNEAQ (reference sequence). The CDR3 reads CASSPSHNEQFF. The CDR3 nucleotides are TGTGCCAGCAGCCCTAGCCACAATGAGCAGTTCTTC.

This rearrangement joins TRBV7-3 to TRBJ2-7, with 7 bases that match TRBD1. Germline-derived CDR1 and CDR2 are SGHTA and FQGTGA. There are 13 residues in the CDR3. Trimming cost V 5 bases and J 6 bases; bases outside gene matches: 7. The CDR3 reads CASSPRQGAEQYF. For the CDR3, the DNA is TGTGCCAGCAGCCCCCGACAGGGTGCCGAGCAGTACTTC.

The chain is built from TRBV27 and TRBJ2-5; 12 bases line up with TRBD2. From germline, CDR1 is MNHEY and CDR2 SMNVEV (reference sequence). The CDR3 is made up of 18 amino acids. With 5 bases clipped from V and 1 base from J, the junction kept 11 bases outside the gene matches. CDR3 sequence reads: CASSPIWTSGVLQETQYF. The CDR3, as DNA: TGTGCCAGCAGTCCAATATGGACTAGCGGGGTGCTCCAAGAGACCCAGTACTTC.

The DNA for the CDR3 is TGTGCCACCAGCACTACGCGGGATACGCAGTATTTT. Its protein product is CATSTTRDTQYF. The chain uses TRBV15 and TRBJ2-3; D is ambiguous. The V and J ends lost 4 bases and 6 bases respectively, with 8 bases between them. Germline V gives CDR1 LNHNV, CDR2 YYDKDF (reference sequence). The CDR3 sequence is 12 residues long.

The genes are TRBV5-4 and TRBJ2-3, with 7 bases lining up with TRBD2. CDR3 length: 17 amino acids. The junction had 9 bases not matched to a gene; V was cut back by 0 bases and J by 2 bases. Germline assignment: CDR1 SGHNT and CDR2 YYREEE (reference sequence). CDR3 region: CASSLGGASGYTDTQYF. The CDR3, as DNA: TGTGCCAGCAGCTTGGGAGGGGCTAGCGGATACACAGATACGCAGTATTTT.

This chain uses TRBV30 with TRBJ2-6; 8 nucleotides match TRBD1. The germline V gene encodes CDR1 GTSNPN and CDR2 SVGIG (reference sequence). The CDR3 is 18 residues long. V trimming: 4 bases; J trimming: 2 bases; junction bases outside the gene matches: 13. Here the CDR3 DNA reads TGTGCCTGGACGCGAAGATGGCAGGGGGCGCCTGGGGCCAACGTCCTGACTTTC. Residues: CAWTRRWQGAPGANVLTF.